The 9 T cell receptor beta chains below were found in one sample sequenced in a study of blood T cells in healthy people across ages. The use of a sample-barcoded 5' primer and a J-beta primer mix characterized a second PCR of roughly 6 to 12 cycles. MiXCR, applied by TCRdb to the 5' RACE reads, yields one record per CDR3 protein. Among about 810,000 distinct CDR3 sequences listed, 36% were seen once. The sequencing input was blood. These receptors were taken from a man between 18 and 35 years old in good health.

This clonotype has only a few counts. The chain couples TRBV25-1 to TRBJ1-6, with a possible D match to TRBD1 (5 bases). The CDR3 runs 16 residues. Trimming took off 4 bases at V and 1 base at J, with 11 bases between the two ends. Germline CDR1 and CDR2: MGHDK and SYGVNS. The CDR3: CASSVRAGSYNSPLHF. Written as DNA, the CDR3 is TGTGCCAGCAGTGTCAGGGCGGGATCCTATAATTCACCCCTCCACTTT.

Of note for this clonotype: This sequence may be a read error, since a much larger clone differs from it by one base. The rearrangement joins TRBV12-3 or TRBV12-4 to TRBJ2-5, with D tentatively TRBD1 (6 bases). The DNA end favors TRBJ2-1, so the J call may be wrong. This CDR3 is 15 amino acids long. CDR3: CASSSTDSPQETQFF. In DNA form, the CDR3 reads TGTGCCAGCAGTTCCACGGACAGCCCCCAAGAGACCCAGTTCTTC.

Comment on this clonotype: A junction end diverges from the germline sequence, so it may reflect a read error. V and J are TRBV5-5 and TRBJ1-5; TRBD1 aligns across 11 bases. Germline V CDR1 and CDR2: SGHKS, YYEKEE (reference sequence). CDR3 size: 15 residues. CDR3 sequence: CASSWDRGSNQPLHF. The DNA for the CDR3 is TGTGCCAGCAGTTGGGACAGGGGGAGCAATCAGCCCCTGCATTTT.

The rearrangement joins TRBV5-1 to TRBJ2-3; D may be TRBD2 (5 bases). V was clipped by 3 bases and J by 0 bases, with 14 bases between them. This CDR3 is built from 16 residues. Germline V gene sequence: CDR1 SGHRS, CDR2 YFSETQ. CDR3 residues: CASSSARGISTDTQYF. The CDR3 DNA sequence: TGCGCCAGCAGCTCAGCACGAGGGATCAGCACAGATACGCAGTATTTT.

The rearrangement joins TRBV7-2 to TRBJ1-2, with TRBD1 matching 7 bases. V was clipped by 1 base and J by 4 bases; unmatched bases: 6. There are 15 residues in the CDR3. Germline V gene lookup returns CDR1 SGHTA and CDR2 FQGNSA. The CDR3 region is CASSLVLTGIYGYTF. In nucleotides, the CDR3 is TGTGCCAGCAGCTTAGTTCTGACAGGGATCTATGGCTACACCTTC. Using reference TRBV7-2 and TRBJ1-2 for the parts outside the CDR3, the full variable domain is GAGVSQSPSNKVTEKGKDVELRCDPISGHTALYWYRQSLGQGLEFLIYFQGNSAPDKSGLPSDRFSAERTGGSVSTLTIQRTQQEDSAVYLCASSLVLTGIYGYTFGSGTRLTVV.

Details on this clonotype: A much bigger clone sits one base away, suggesting this may be a read error. The rearrangement uses TRBV12-3 or TRBV12-4 and TRBJ2-3; D perhaps matches TRBD1 (5 bases). The length of the CDR3 is 16 residues. V was pared by 6 bases and J by 4 bases, with 20 bases between. CDR3 residues: CASSHRQTLGADTQYF. For the CDR3, the DNA is TGTGCCAGCAGCCACAGGCAGACCCTAGGCGCAGATACGCAGTATTTT.

The chain uses TRBV27 and TRBJ1-1; tentative D call: TRBD1 (6 bases). CDR3 length: 15 residues. V was cut by 5 bases and J by 3 bases, with 16 bases left in between. The germline CDR1 and CDR2 sequences are MNHEY and SMNVEV (reference sequence). The CDR3 nucleotides are TGTGCCAGCAGTCCCCCGGGGGGGCAATACACTGAAGCTTTCTTT. Translation gives CASSPPGGQYTEAFF.

The sample holds many counts of this clonotype. The rearrangement joins TRBV24-1 to TRBJ2-1; D may be TRBD1 or TRBD2 (6 bases each). Germline values: CDR1 KGHDR, CDR2 SFDVKD. The CDR3 length is 16 residues. The V end was cut by 3 bases, the J end by 7 bases, with 18 bases between. The CDR3 DNA reads TGTGCCACCAGTGATCCTTCGGGTGGAGGGGGGAATGAGCAGTTCTTC. It is translated as CATSDPSGGGGNEQFF.

There are a few counts of this clonotype. This chain connects TRBV5-1 to TRBJ1-1, with TRBD1 matching over 7 bases. The CDR3 contains 15 residues. Germline V gene lookup returns CDR1 SGHRS and CDR2 YFSETQ. Unmatched junction bases numbered 8, after V lost 5 bases and J lost 1 base. CDR3 protein: CASSSNGQANTEAFF. CDR3 nucleotides: TGCGCCAGCAGTTCAAACGGACAGGCGAACACTGAAGCTTTCTTT.